Detailed here is one T cell receptor beta chain. Its antigen is undetermined. TCRdb keeps only in-frame clones here, not all; method: immunoSEQ multiplex PCR. Of about 92,000 clones detected, about nine tenths appear once; the ten largest clones hold about 15%. The data are from a study of glioma-infiltrating T cells after dendritic cell vaccination. Looking at the study overall: Autologous tumor lysate-pulsed dendritic cell vaccination was given between the early 2000s and the early 2010s.

Study observations and caveats: Estimated pretreatment TIL content predicted outcome after dendritic cell vaccination.

The CDR3 sequence is 14 residues long. Trimming left V 5 bases short and J 5 bases short, with 12 bases between. Germline loops: CDR1 MNHEY, CDR2 SMNVEV (reference sequence). The clonotype comes from a human donor with glioblastoma. The material was blood, obtained before dendritic cell vaccination. J is TRBJ2-2 and V is TRBV27; D not resolved. CDR3 residues: CASSGLRETGELFF. The CDR3 nucleotides read TGTGCCAGCAGTGGGCTGCGAGAGACCGGGGAGCTGTTTTTT.